The source of this T cell receptor beta chain is a study of CD8 T cells in Susac syndrome. TCR beta sequencing covered blood CD8+ and CD4+ T cells. The TEMRA cells underwent FACS enrichment, while the CD8+ and CD4+ T cells underwent negative isolation. Study-level findings and limits: The study admitted that it had a relatively small number of individuals in its TCR sequencing and HLA analysis.

The CDR3 sequence is 12 residues long. CDR1 is MNHEY, CDR2 SVGAGI, per germline. Trimming took 9 bases from V and 10 from J, leaving 15 bases between them. RNA, at 0.5 to 1 ug, was reverse transcribed with random hexamers. Amplification of TCR beta CDR3 used immunoSEQ multiplex PCR across 54 Vbeta and 13 Jbeta. Each CDR3 protein is one row after TCRdb ran MiXCR on the immunoSEQ multiplex PCR reads. The table lists 210,000 or so distinct CDR3 sequences, approximately 94% of them singletons. With regard to this clonotype: Antigen unknown.

The sequence was collected from a human donor with Susac syndrome. The chain recombines TRBV6-5 with TRBJ1-4, with no clear D. Specimen: CD4+ T cells from PBMCs. CDR3 in DNA: TGTGCCAGTAATTCGCCGAGCGGAAAACTGTTTTTT. It specifies CASNSPSGKLFF.